The 11 T cell receptor beta chains below come from one sample, sequenced in a study of Ad26.COV2.S vaccination and SARS-CoV-2 variants. Measured with immunoSEQ multiplex PCR; TCRdb has only the in-frame clones, and not every one. Among 150,000 to 200,000 clones, around 90% were seen once, and the ten largest hold approximately 6%. The sample was peripheral blood, taken after recovery from COVID-19. These TCRs come from a human donor who had recovered from COVID-19.

The V and J genes are TRBV6-5 and TRBJ2-7; possible D gene TRBD2, 5 bases. CDR1 and CDR2 from the germline V gene are MNHEY and SVGAGI. The CDR3 sequence is 13 residues long. Trimming stripped 4 bases from V and 0 bases from J, with 7 bases between. The CDR3 DNA reads TGTGCCAGCAGTTTGGGGAGCTCCTACGAGCAGTACTTC. It encodes CASSLGSSYEQYF.

As regards this clone: The germline gene is not matched at one end of the junction; a read error may be the cause. The genes are TRBV10-3 and TRBJ2-5; D ambiguous. There are 17 residues in the CDR3. The germline CDR1 and CDR2 sequences are ENHRY and SYGVKD. CDR3 region: CAISESNSPPLRESQYF. CDR3 nucleotides: TGTGCCATCAGTGAGTCGAATTCTCCACCACTAAGAGAGTCCCAGTACTTC.

V and J are TRBV5-6 and TRBJ1-2; D gene uncertain. Germline V lookup: CDR1 SGHDT, CDR2 YYEEEE. The CDR3 has 13 residues. V was cut by 4 bases and J by 1 base, with 8 bases left in between. CDR3 region: CASSHLSNYGYTF. DNA of the CDR3: TGTGCCAGCAGCCATCTTAGTAACTATGGCTACACCTTC.

The V and J genes are TRBV24-1 and TRBJ2-5, with TRBD2 identical over 8 bases. The CDR3 is made up of 16 amino acids. Germline V gene lookup returns CDR1 KGHDR and CDR2 SFDVKD. V lost 4 bases, J lost 4 bases, and 10 bases stayed unmatched. CDR3 sequence (DNA): TGTGCCACCAGTGAAAGGAACGGGGGGGCTTTAGAGACCCAGTACTTC. The encoded protein is CATSERNGGALETQYF.

The chain uses TRBV24-1 and TRBJ2-2, with D perhaps matching TRBD1 (6 bases). The CDR3 extends over 13 amino acids. The V and J ends lost 6 bases and 5 bases respectively, with 9 bases between them. Germline CDR1 KGHDR, CDR2 SFDVKD. CDR3 nucleotide sequence: TGTGCCACCAGTTCTAGGGGGACCGGGGAGCTGTTTTTT. Translating gives CATSSRGTGELFF.

This clone was counted a few times. The chain recombines TRBV5-1 with TRBJ2-7; 13 bases align to TRBD2. Trimming took 0 bases from V and 1 from J; bases not matched to a gene: 7. Germline V gene data show CDR1 as SGHRS and CDR2 as YFSETQ. The CDR3 covers 18 residues. CDR3 in amino acids: CASSLGTSGRSGSYEQYF. The CDR3 DNA reads as TGCGCCAGCAGCTTGGGGACTAGCGGGAGATCCGGATCCTACGAGCAGTACTTC.

V is TRBV28 and J is TRBJ2-7, with 7 positions matching TRBD1. Germline values: CDR1 MDHEN, CDR2 SYDVKM. With 2 bases clipped from V and 0 bases from J, the junction kept 7 bases outside the gene matches. The CDR3 is made up of 16 amino acids. CDR3 bases: TGTGCCAGCAGTTTAGCGACAGGGAAGGCCTCCTACGAGCAGTACTTC. It specifies CASSLATGKASYEQYF.

V gene TRBV28 combines with J gene TRBJ1-1; TRBD1 matches at 8 bases. V gave up 3 bases and J gave up 5 bases; unmatched junction bases: 8. Germline CDR1 reads MDHEN; CDR2 reads SYDVKM. This CDR3 has 15 residues. CDR3 in amino acids: CASSFAGQGDTEAFF. The CDR3 region has the DNA TGTGCCAGCAGTTTTGCCGGACAGGGTGATACTGAAGCTTTCTTT.

This chain connects TRBV6-5 to TRBJ2-4; D is possibly TRBD1 or TRBD2 (5 bases each). Trimming removed 4 bases at V and 1 base at J, with 14 bases between. Germline CDR1 reads MNHEY; CDR2 reads SVGAGI. The CDR3 covers 16 residues. In nucleotides, the CDR3 is TGTGCCAGCAGTTCTGGGGGAAGCCTGGCCAAAAACATTCAGTACTTC. Its translation: CASSSGGSLAKNIQYF.

The CDR3 spells CASSQLGGLRFF. The DNA for the CDR3 is TGTGCCAGCAGCCAACTGGGGGGTCTGAGGTTCTTC. The chain is built from TRBV4-2 and TRBJ2-1; perhaps TRBD2 as D (6 bases). The CDR3 runs 12 residues. The germline V and J ends were trimmed by 2 bases and 15 bases, with 14 bases remaining between them. Germline CDR1 is LGHNA and CDR2 is YNFKEQ.

V usage is TRBV4-2 and J usage is TRBJ1-2; D perhaps matches TRBD1 (5 bases). Germline V gene data show CDR1 as LGHNA and CDR2 as YNFKEQ. This CDR3 region has 15 residues. With 4 bases removed from V and 5 bases from J, the gap between germline ends came to 17 bases. The CDR3 loop is CASSRRGGTDYGYTF. The CDR3 nucleotides read TGTGCCAGCAGCCGCCGGGGGGGGACGGATTATGGCTACACCTTC.